This T cell receptor beta chain came from a study of blood T cell repertoires in COVID-19. The V end lost 3 bases, the J end lost 3 bases, and 8 bases lay between the germline ends. The CDR3 runs 14 residues. Per germline, CDR1 SGHNT and CDR2 YENEEA. Assay used: immunoSEQ multiplex PCR; TCRdb lists only in-frame clones, some missing. The sample carries tens of thousands of clones, over 75% recorded once. The chain combines TRBV11-3 with TRBJ2-2; D is unclear. The sequencing sample was made of peripheral blood. The sequence was obtained from a human donor in a cohort sampled during active COVID-19. The CDR3 reads CASSFGPYTGELFF. Here the CDR3 DNA reads TGTGCCAGCAGCTTCGGTCCATACACCGGGGAGCTGTTTTTT.